This T cell receptor beta chain was retrieved from a study of technical replicates of blood from several donors. Sequencing used immunoSEQ multiplex PCR; TCRdb keeps in-frame clones, though not all of them. Of about 76,000 clones in the sample, roughly 94% were seen once. The CDR3 contains 16 residues. J lost 5 bases, V lost 3 bases, and 7 bases had no gene match. The V gene's germline CDR1 is MDHEN and CDR2 SYDVKM. Sample: T cells isolated from PBMCs. The chain employs TRBV28 and TRBJ2-2, with 9 positions matching TRBD1. The source is a human donor in good health. DNA for the CDR3: TGTGCCAGCAGTTTTATCCGGGACAGGGCGACCGGGGAGCTGTTTTTT. This codes for CASSFIRDRATGELFF.